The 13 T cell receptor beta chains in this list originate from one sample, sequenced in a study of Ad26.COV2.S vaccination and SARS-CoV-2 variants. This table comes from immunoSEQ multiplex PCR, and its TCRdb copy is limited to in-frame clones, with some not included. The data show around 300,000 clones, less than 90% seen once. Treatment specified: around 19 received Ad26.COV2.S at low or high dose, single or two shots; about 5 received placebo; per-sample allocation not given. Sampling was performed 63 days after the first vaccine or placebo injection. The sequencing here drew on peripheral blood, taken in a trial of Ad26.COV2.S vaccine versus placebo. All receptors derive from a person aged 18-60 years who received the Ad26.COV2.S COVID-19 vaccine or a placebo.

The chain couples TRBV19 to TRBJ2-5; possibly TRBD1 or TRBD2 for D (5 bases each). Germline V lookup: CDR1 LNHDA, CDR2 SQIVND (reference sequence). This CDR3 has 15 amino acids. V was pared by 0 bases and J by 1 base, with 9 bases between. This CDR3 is CASSIDGGGQETQYF. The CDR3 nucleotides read TGTGCCAGTAGTATAGATGGGGGTGGCCAAGAGACCCAGTACTTC. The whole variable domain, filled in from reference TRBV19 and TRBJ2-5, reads DGGITQSPKYLFRKEGQNVTLSCEQNLNHDAMYWYRQDPGQGLRLIYYSQIVNDFQKGDIAEGYSVSREKKESFPLTVTSAQKNPTAFYLCASSIDGGGQETQYFGPGTRLLVL.

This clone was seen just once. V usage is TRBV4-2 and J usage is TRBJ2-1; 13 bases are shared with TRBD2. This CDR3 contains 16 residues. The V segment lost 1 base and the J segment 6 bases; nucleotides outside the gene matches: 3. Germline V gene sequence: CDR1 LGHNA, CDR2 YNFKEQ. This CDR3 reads CASSQVGTSGINEQFF. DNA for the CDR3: TGTGCCAGCAGCCAAGTTGGGACTAGCGGGATCAATGAGCAGTTCTTC.

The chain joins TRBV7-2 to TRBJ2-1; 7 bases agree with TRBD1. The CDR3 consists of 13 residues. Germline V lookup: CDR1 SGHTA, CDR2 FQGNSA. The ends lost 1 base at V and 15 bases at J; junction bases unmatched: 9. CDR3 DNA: TGTGCCAGCAGCTTAGGAGGGGGCCCCGGAGCGTTCTTC. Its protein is CASSLGGGPGAFF.

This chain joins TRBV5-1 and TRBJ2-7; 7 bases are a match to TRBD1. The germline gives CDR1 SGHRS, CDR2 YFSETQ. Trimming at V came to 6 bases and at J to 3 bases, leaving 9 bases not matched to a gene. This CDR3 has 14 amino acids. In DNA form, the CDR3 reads TGCGCCAGCAAGGGGGCGACAGGGAACTACGAGCAGTACTTC. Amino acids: CASKGATGNYEQYF.

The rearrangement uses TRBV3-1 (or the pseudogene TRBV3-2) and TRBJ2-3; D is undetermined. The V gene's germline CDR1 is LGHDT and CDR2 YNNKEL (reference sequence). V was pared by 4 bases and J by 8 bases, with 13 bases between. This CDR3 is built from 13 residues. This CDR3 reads CASSPSQFGTQYF. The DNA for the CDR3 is TGTGCCAGCAGCCCATCCCAGTTCGGTACGCAGTATTTT.

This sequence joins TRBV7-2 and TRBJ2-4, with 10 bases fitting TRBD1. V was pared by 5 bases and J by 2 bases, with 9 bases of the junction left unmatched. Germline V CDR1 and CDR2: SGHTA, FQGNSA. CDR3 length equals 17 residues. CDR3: CASSLSKGQGPKNIQYF. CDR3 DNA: TGTGCCAGCAGCCTTTCAAAGGGACAGGGGCCCAAAAACATTCAGTACTTC.

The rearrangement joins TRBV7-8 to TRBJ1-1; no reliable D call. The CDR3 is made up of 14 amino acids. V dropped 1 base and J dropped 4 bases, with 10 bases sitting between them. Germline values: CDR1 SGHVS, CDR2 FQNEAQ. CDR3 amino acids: CASSLGFSSTEAFF. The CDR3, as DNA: TGTGCCAGCAGCTTAGGATTTAGCTCCACTGAAGCTTTCTTT.

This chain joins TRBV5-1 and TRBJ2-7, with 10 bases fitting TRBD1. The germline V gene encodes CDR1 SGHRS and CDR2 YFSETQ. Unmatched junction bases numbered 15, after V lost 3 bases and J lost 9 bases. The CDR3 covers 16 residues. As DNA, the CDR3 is TGCGCCAGCAGCTCGCCGGGACAGGGGACCCCTTCGATGCAGTACTTC. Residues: CASSSPGQGTPSMQYF.

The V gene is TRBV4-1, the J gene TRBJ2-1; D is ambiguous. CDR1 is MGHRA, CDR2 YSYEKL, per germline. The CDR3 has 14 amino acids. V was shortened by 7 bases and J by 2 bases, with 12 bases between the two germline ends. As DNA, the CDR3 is TGCGCCAGCACCCCCCTAGGGACCTACAATGAGCAGTTCTTC. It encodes CASTPLGTYNEQFF.

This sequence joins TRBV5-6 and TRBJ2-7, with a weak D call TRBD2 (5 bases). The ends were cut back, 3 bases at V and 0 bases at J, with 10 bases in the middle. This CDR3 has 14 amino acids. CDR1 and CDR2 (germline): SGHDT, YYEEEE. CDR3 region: CASSWSGSSYEQYF. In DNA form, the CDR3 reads TGTGCCAGCAGCTGGTCGGGGAGCTCCTACGAGCAGTACTTC.

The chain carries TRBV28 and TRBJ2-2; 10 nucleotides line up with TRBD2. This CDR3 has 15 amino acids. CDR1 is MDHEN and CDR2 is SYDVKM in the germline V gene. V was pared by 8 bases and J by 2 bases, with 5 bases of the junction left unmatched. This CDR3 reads CASESGGVNTGELFF. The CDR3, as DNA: TGTGCCAGCGAAAGCGGGGGGGTCAACACCGGGGAGCTGTTTTTT.

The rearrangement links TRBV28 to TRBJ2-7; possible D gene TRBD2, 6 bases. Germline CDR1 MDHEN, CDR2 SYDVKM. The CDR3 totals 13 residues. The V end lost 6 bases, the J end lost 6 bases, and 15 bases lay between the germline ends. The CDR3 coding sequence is TGTGCCAGCAGACCGCCGGGAGTGAGCGAGCAGTACTTC. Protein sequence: CASRPPGVSEQYF.

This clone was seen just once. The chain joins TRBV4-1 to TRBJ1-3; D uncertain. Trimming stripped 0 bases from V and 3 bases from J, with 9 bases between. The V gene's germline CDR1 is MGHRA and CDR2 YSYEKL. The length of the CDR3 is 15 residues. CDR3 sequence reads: CASSQEGRIGNTIYF. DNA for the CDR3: TGCGCCAGCAGCCAAGAAGGCCGGATTGGAAACACCATATATTTT.